A single sample gave rise to the 5 T cell receptor beta chains below, sequenced in a study of blood T cells in healthy people across ages. Next came a second PCR, run for roughly 6 to 11 cycles, which used a sample-barcoded 5' primer along with a J-beta primer mix. Using its own MiXCR run on the 5' RACE reads, TCRdb lists one record per CDR3 protein. The data show 600,000 to 800,000 distinct CDR3 sequences, with roughly 20% seen just once and about 3.6% held by the top ten. The specimen sequenced was blood. These TCRs come from a man in his 70s in good health.

This clonotype has ten or more counts. J is TRBJ1-1 and V is TRBV29-1, with D tentatively TRBD1 (5 bases). Germline V gene lookup returns CDR1 SQVTM and CDR2 ANQGSEA. The V end lost 2 bases, the J end lost 4 bases, and 11 bases lay between the germline ends. CDR3 length equals 13 residues. CDR3 sequence reads: CSVEFRGVTEAFF. As DNA, the CDR3 is TGCAGCGTTGAATTCCGAGGGGTCACTGAAGCTTTCTTT.

The rearrangement joins TRBV30 to TRBJ1-2, with D perhaps TRBD1 (5 bases). V shed 0 bases and J shed 5 bases, with 10 bases lying between them. This CDR3 is 13 amino acids long. CDR1 and CDR2 (germline): GTSNPN, SVGIG (reference sequence). The DNA of the CDR3 is TGTGCCTGGAGTGTCGGCAGGGAGTATGGCTACACCTTC. It encodes CAWSVGREYGYTF.

CDR3 sequence reads: CASRPGLAKNIQYF. For the CDR3, the DNA is TGTGCCAGCAGGCCGGGCCTTGCCAAAAACATTCAGTACTTC. The chain links TRBV2 to TRBJ2-4; unclear D gene. The CDR3 has 14 residues. Germline-derived CDR1 and CDR2 are SNHLY and FYNNEI. V was cut by 6 bases and J by 1 base, with 10 bases left in between. Full variable domain (rest looked up from reference TRBV2 and TRBJ2-4): EPEVTQTPSHQVTQMGQEVILRCVPISNHLYFYWYRQILGQKVEFLVSFYNNEISEKSEIFDDQFSVERPDGSNFTLKIRSTKLEDSAMYFCASRPGLAKNIQYFGAGTRLSVL.

The chain joins TRBV30 to TRBJ1-4; D is undetermined. V was pared by 0 bases and J by 10 bases, with 9 bases between. This CDR3 has 12 amino acids. CDR1 is GTSNPN, CDR2 SVGIG, per germline (reference sequence). CDR3 sequence (DNA): TGTGCCTGGAGTGTAAGGCCAGGAAAACTGTTTTTT. It translates to CAWSVRPGKLFF.

This clonotype was recorded a few times. J is TRBJ1-5 and V is TRBV7-2; 8 nucleotides line up with TRBD1. This CDR3 spans 12 amino acids. CDR1 is SGHTA and CDR2 is FQGNSA in the germline V gene. V lost 2 bases to trimming and J lost 9 bases; unmatched junction nucleotides: 0. The CDR3 DNA is TGTGCCAGCAGCTTAACAGGGGGGCCCCAGCATTTT. Its translation is CASSLTGGPQHF. The whole variable domain, filled in from reference TRBV7-2 and TRBJ1-5, reads GAGVSQSPSNKVTEKGKDVELRCDPISGHTALYWYRQSLGQGLEFLIYFQGNSAPDKSGLPSDRFSAERTGGSVSTLTIQRTQQEDSAVYLCASSLTGGPQHFGDGTRLSIL.